This T cell receptor (beta chain) emerged from a study of graft-versus-host responses after intestinal transplantation. Looking at the study overall: Anti-thymocyte globulin induction was given to all recipients, followed by tacrolimus and steroids for 2 to 4 years. Points from the study as a whole: GvH clones occurred in recipient marrow; some first appeared in ileum or blood.

Repertoires were generated with immunoSEQ multiplex PCR, while TCRdb's copy carries only in-frame clones and drops some. The repertoire holds 50,000 to 80,000 clones, with more than 85% as singletons. Points on this clone: Its antigen remains unknown.

The sample here was unstimulated CD8+ T cells sorted from spleen or lymph node cells, taken before transplant. The sequence was collected from a human donor who was the organ donor for an intestinal transplant.

CDR3 amino acids: CATSTPPGEQYF. The CDR3 region has the DNA TGTGCCACCAGCACACCTCCCGGCGAGCAGTACTTC. The chain joins TRBV15 to TRBJ2-7, with D unresolved. V gave up 4 bases and J gave up 6 bases, with 10 bases separating them. The germline CDR1 and CDR2 sequences are LNHNV and YYDKDF (reference sequence). The CDR3 consists of 12 residues.